The present T cell receptor (beta chain) was sequenced within a study of T cells in Graves' hyperthyroidism and ophthalmopathy. This clonotype occurred many times. There were TCR beta CDR3 regions amplified from RNA transcripts. The study used the HTBI primer set for a first-round RT-PCR of the TCR CDR3. Each CDR3 protein gets one entry after TCRdb re-called the multiplex PCR reads with MiXCR. The data contain about 100,000 distinct CDR3 sequences, approximately 16% of them seen just once; the ten biggest clones take up 35% to 50%. V lost 7 bases, J lost 6 bases, and 3 bases stayed unmatched. The germline V gene encodes CDR1 SQVTM and CDR2 ANQGSEA. The length of the CDR3 is 11 residues.

J is TRBJ2-7 and V is TRBV29-1, with 10 bases identical to TRBD1. The sample comprised blood. This clonotype originated in a woman between 50 and 59 years old with Graves' hyperthyroidism. CDR3 protein: CSARTGGEQYF. The CDR3 DNA follows: TGCAGCGCAAGGACAGGGGGCGAGCAGTACTTC.